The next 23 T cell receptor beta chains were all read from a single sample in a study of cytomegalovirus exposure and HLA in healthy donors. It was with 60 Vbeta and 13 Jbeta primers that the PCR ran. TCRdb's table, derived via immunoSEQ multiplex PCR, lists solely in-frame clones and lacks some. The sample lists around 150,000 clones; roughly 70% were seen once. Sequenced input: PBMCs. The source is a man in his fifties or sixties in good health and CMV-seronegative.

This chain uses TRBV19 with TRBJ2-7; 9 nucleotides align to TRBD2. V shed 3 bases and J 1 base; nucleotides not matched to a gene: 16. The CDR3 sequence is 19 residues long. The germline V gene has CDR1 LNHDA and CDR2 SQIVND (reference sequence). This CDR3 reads CASSIGRASGIVSSYEQYF. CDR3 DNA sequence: TGTGCCAGTAGTATTGGACGGGCTAGCGGGATTGTTTCTTCCTACGAGCAGTACTTC.

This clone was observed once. The DNA for the CDR3 is TGTGCCAGCAGCCTCAAAATGGAGACCCAGTACTTC. This sequence encodes CASSLKMETQYF. The chain carries TRBV14 and TRBJ2-5; D unresolved. Trimming removed 4 bases at V and 5 bases at J, with 8 bases between. CDR3 size: 12 residues. CDR1 and CDR2 from the germline V gene are SGHDN and FVKESK.

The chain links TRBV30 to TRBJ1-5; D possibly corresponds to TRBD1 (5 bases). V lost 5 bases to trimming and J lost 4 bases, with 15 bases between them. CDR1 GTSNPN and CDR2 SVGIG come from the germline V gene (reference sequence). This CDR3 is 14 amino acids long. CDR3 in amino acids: CAWSERQLNQPQHF. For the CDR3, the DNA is TGTGCCTGGTCAGAGAGACAGCTAAATCAGCCCCAGCATTTT.

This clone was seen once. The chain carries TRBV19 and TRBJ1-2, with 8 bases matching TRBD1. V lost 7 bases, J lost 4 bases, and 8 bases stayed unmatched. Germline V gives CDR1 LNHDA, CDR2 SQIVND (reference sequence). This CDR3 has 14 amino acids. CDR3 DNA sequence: TGTGCCAGTACCCCACAGGGGGTTGGCTATGGCTACACCTTC. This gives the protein CASTPQGVGYGYTF.

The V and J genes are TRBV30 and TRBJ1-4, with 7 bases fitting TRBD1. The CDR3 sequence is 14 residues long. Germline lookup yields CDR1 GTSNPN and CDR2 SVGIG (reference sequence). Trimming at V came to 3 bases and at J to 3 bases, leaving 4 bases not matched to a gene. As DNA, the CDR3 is TGTGCCTGGAGCCGGGACAGCGCTAATGAAAAACTGTTTTTT. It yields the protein CAWSRDSANEKLFF.

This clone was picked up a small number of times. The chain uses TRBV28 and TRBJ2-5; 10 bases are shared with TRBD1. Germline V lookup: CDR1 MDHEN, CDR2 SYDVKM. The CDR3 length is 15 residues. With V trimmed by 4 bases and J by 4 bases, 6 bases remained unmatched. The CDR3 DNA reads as TGTGCCAGCAGTTGGGACAGGGGATTCGGAGAGACCCAGTACTTC. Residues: CASSWDRGFGETQYF.

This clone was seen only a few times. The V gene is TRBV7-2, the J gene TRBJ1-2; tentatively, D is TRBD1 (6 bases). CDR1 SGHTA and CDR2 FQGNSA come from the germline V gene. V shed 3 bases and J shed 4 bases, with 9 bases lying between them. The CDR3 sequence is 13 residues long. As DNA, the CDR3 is TGTGCCAGCAGCTTTGGGGGCGGCTATGGCTACACCTTC. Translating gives CASSFGGGYGYTF.

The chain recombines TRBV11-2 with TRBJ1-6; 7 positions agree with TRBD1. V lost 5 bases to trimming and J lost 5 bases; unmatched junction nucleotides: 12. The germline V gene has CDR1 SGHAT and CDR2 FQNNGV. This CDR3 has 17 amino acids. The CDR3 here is CASSPHPGTDNNSPLHF. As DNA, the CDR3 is TGTGCCAGCAGCCCGCACCCCGGGACAGACAATAATTCACCCCTCCACTTT.

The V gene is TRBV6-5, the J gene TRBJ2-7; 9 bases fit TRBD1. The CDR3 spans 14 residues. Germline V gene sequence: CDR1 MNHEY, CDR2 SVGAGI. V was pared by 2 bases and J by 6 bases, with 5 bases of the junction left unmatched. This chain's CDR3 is CASSYPDRGGEQYF. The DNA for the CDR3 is TGTGCCAGCAGTTACCCGGACAGGGGAGGCGAGCAGTACTTC.

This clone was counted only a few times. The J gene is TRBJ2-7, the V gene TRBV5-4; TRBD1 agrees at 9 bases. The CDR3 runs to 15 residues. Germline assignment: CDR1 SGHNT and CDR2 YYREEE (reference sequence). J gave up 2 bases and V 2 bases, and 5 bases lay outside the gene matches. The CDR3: CASSFAGTGPYEQYF. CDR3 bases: TGTGCCAGCAGCTTCGCCGGGACAGGGCCCTACGAGCAGTACTTC.

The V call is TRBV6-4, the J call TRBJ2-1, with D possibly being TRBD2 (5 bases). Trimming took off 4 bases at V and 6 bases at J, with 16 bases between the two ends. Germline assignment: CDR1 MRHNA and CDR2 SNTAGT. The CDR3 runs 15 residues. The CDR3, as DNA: TGTGCCAGCAGTGTCTCCGGGATCACGGCCAATGAGCAGTTCTTC. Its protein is CASSVSGITANEQFF.

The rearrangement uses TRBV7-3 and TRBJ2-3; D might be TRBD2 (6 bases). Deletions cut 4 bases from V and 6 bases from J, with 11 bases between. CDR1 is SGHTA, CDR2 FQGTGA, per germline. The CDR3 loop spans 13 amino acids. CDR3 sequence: CASSSGGIDTQYF. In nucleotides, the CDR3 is TGTGCCAGCAGCTCTGGGGGGATCGATACGCAGTATTTT.

The DNA of the CDR3 is TGTGCCAGCAGTGCCGCGGGAGGGACTGTCTCCTACGAGCAGTACTTC. Translating it yields CASSAAGGTVSYEQYF. The genes are TRBV6-1 and TRBJ2-5; 9 positions agree with TRBD2. With the DNA end fitting TRBJ2-7 better, the J assignment may be wrong. Germline CDR1 and CDR2: MNHNS and SASEGT. CDR3 size: 16 residues.

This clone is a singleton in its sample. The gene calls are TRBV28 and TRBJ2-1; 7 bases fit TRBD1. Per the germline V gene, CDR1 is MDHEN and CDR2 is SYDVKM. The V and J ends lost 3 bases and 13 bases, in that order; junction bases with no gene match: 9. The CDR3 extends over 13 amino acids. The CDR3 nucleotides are TGTGCCAGCAGTTTCAGATCAGGGGGAAACCAGTTCTTC. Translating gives CASSFRSGGNQFF.

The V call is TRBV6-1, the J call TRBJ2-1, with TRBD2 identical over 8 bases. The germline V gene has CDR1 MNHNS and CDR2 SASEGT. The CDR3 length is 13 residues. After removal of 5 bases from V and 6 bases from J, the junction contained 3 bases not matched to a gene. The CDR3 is CASSRTSFNEQFF. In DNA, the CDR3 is TGTGCCAGCAGTCGGACTAGCTTCAATGAGCAGTTCTTC.

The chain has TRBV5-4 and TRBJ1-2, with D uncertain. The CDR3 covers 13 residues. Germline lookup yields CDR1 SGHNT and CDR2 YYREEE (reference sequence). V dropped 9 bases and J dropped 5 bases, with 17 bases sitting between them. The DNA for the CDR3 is TGTGCCACCCTCCTAACCCCGGGATATGGCTACACCTTC. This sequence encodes CATLLTPGYGYTF.

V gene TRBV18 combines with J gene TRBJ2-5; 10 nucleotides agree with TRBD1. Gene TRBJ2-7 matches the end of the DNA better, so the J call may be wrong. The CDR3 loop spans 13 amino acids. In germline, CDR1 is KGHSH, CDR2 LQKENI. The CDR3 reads CASSRQGADEQYF. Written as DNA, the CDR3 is TGTGCCAGCTCACGACAGGGGGCAGACGAGCAGTACTTC.

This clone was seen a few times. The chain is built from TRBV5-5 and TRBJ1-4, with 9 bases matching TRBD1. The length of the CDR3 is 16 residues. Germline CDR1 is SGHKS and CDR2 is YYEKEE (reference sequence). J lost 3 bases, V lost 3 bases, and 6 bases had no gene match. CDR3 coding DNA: TGTGCCAGCAGCTCCGACAGGGGGGTCTCTAATGAAAAACTGTTTTTT. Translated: CASSSDRGVSNEKLFF. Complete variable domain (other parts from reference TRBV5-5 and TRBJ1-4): DAGVTQSPTHLIKTRGQQVTLRCSPISGHKSVSWYQQVLGQGPQFIFQYYEKEERGRGNFPDRFSARQFPNYSSELNVNALLLGDSALYLCASSSDRGVSNEKLFFGSGTQLSVL.

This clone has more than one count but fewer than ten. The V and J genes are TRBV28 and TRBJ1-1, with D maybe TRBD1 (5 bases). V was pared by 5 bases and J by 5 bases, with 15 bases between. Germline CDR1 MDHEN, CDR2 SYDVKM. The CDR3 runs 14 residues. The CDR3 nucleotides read TGTGCCAGCAGTGACTTAGGGGTAGGGACTGAAGCTTTCTTT. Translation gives CASSDLGVGTEAFF. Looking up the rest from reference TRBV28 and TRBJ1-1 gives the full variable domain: DVKVTQSSRYLVKRTGEKVFLECVQDMDHENMFWYRQDPGLGLRLIYFSYDVKMKEKGDIPEGYSVSREKKERFSLILESASTNQTSMYLCASSDLGVGTEAFFGQGTRLTVV.

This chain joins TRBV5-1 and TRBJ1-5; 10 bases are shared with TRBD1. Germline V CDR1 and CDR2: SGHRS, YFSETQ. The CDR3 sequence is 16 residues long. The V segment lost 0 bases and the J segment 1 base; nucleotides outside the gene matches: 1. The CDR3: CASSLGDRGSNQPQHF. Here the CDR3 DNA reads TGCGCCAGCAGCTTGGGGGACAGGGGCAGCAATCAGCCCCAGCATTTT.

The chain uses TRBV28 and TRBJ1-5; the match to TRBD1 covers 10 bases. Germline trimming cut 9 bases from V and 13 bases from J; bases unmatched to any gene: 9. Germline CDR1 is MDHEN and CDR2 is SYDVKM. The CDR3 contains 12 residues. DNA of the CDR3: TGTGCCAGTGGGACAGGGGCGGAGGGGCAGCATTTT. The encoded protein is CASGTGAEGQHF.

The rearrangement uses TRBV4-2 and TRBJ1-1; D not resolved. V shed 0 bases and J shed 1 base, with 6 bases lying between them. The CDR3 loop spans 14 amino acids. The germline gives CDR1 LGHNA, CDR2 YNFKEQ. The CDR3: CASSQDNKNTEAFF. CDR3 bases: TGTGCCAGCAGCCAAGATAATAAGAACACTGAAGCTTTCTTT.

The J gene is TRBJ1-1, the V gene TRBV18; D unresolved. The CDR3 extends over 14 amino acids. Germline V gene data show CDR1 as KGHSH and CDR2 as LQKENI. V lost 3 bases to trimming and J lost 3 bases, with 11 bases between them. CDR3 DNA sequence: TGTGCCAGCTCACCGGTCGGTGCCGACACTGAAGCTTTCTTT. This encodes CASSPVGADTEAFF. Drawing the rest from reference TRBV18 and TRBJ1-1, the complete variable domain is NAGVMQNPRHLVRRRGQEARLRCSPMKGHSHVYWYRQLPEEGLKFMVYLQKENIIDESGMPKERFSAEFPKEGPSILRIQQVVRGDSAAYFCASSPVGADTEAFFGQGTRLTVV.